The clone carrying this TCR beta chain showed up just a few times. The antigen is not known. The germline V gene encodes CDR1 SGHAT and CDR2 FQNNGV. The J segment lost 7 bases and the V segment lost 7 bases, leaving 24 bases of the junction unmatched. The CDR3 sequence is 19 residues long. A single record per CDR3 protein comes from TCRdb applying MiXCR to the 5' RACE reads. The repertoire includes roughly 350,000 distinct CDR3 sequences, approximately 13% of them detected once, and 7.2% sits in the top ten. The sample is drawn from a study of identical twins. Study-level points and caveats: Models, which agreed with sharing between unrelated individuals, nonetheless underestimated the out-of-frame TCR alpha sharing seen in monozygotic twins. Out-of-frame alpha sequences shared by twins were enriched for low generation probability. Insertions were fewer in abundant cord blood beta clonotypes, whereas memory repertoires showed none of this pattern. Part of the zero-insertion signal could reflect confounding by invariant MAIT and iNKT cells.

These data were also reused for a study on yellow fever vaccine responses in identical twins.

This sequence originates from a young woman in good health. V usage is TRBV11-2 and J usage is TRBJ2-3, with 9 bases matching TRBD1. The sample taken for sequencing was CD8+ T cells sorted from blood. The chain's CDR3 is CASTLKPEDRGPYENTQYF. In DNA, the CDR3 is TGTGCCAGCACCCTTAAGCCAGAGGACAGGGGACCTTATGAAAATACGCAGTATTTT.